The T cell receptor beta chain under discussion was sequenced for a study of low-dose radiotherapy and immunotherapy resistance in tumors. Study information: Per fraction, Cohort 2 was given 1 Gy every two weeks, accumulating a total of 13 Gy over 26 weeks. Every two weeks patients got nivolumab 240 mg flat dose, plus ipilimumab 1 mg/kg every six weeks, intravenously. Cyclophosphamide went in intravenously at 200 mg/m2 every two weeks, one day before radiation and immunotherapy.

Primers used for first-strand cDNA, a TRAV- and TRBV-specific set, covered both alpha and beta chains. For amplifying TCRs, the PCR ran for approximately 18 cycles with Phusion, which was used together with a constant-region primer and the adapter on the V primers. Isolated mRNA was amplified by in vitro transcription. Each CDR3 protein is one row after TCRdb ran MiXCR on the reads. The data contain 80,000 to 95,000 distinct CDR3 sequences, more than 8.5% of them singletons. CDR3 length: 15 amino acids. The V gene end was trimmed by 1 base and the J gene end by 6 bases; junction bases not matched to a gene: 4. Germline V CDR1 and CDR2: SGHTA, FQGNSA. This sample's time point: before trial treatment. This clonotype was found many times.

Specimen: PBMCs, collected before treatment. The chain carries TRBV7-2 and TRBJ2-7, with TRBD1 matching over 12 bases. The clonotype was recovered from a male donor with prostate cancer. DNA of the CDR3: TGTGCCAGCAGCTTAGTGGGACAGGGGGCTTTCGAGCAGTACTTC. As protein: CASSLVGQGAFEQYF.